This is a list of T cell receptor beta chains from one sample in a study of blood T cells in healthy people across ages. TCRdb passed the 5' RACE reads through MiXCR, listing each CDR3 protein once. The data show approximately 1,000,000 distinct CDR3 sequences, with approximately 38% seen just once and roughly 14% held by the top ten. Specimen: blood. Source of these receptors: a man younger than 35 in good health. Each CDR3 is given with its conserved first and last residue. Fields, in order: V gene, D gene, clone size, J gene, CDR3 protein, CDR3 DNA. A D gene is named only where the DNA matches it firmly. Size is omitted from some rows. Given values are once, few, many or a class for expanded clones.

v_gene: TRBV5-1
d_gene: NA
abundance: NA
j_gene: TRBJ1-4
CDR3aa: CASTDVGRDEKLFF
CDR3nt: TGCGCCAGCACGGACGTTGGCAGGGATGAAAAACTGTTTTTT

v_gene: TRBV20-1
d_gene: NA
abundance: NA
j_gene: TRBJ1-5
CDR3aa: CSARGTVYLSGQPQHF
CDR3nt: TGCAGTGCTAGAGGGACAGTCTACCTTTCCGGTCAGCCCCAGCATTTT

v_gene: TRBV28
d_gene: NA
abundance: few
j_gene: TRBJ1-5
CDR3aa: CASRRLQDSNQPQHF
CDR3nt: TGTGCCAGCAGACGTTTACAGGATAGCAATCAGCCCCAGCATTTT

v_gene: TRBV7-9
d_gene: NA
abundance: few
j_gene: TRBJ1-1
CDR3aa: CASSRGGIKGAFF
CDR3nt: TGTGCCAGCAGCCGCGGGGGGATAAAGGGAGCTTTCTTT

v_gene: TRBV9
d_gene: NA
abundance: NA
j_gene: TRBJ2-7
CDR3aa: CASSKQAMGHNEQYF
CDR3nt: TGTGCCAGCAGCAAACAGGCCATGGGGCACAATGAGCAGTACTTC

v_gene: TRBV12-3/TRBV12-4
d_gene: NA
abundance: few
j_gene: TRBJ2-7
CDR3aa: CASSLIGIGSSYEQYF
CDR3nt: TGTGCCAGCAGTTTAATTGGGATTGGAAGCTCCTACGAGCAGTACTTC

v_gene: TRBV14
d_gene: NA
abundance: few
j_gene: TRBJ1-1
CDR3aa: CASSQGSEGRRTEAFF
CDR3nt: TGTGCCAGCAGCCAAGGCAGTGAGGGGAGAAGGACTGAAGCTTTCTTT

v_gene: TRBV10-3
d_gene: TRBD1
abundance: few
j_gene: TRBJ2-1
CDR3aa: CAISVPGTGNNEQFF
CDR3nt: TGTGCCATCAGCGTTCCCGGGACAGGGAACAATGAGCAGTTCTTC

v_gene: TRBV5-6
d_gene: NA
abundance: many
j_gene: TRBJ1-2
CDR3aa: CASSHGIFRGEADYGYTF
CDR3nt: TGTGCCAGCAGCCACGGAATTTTTCGGGGGGAAGCGGACTATGGCTACACCTTC

v_gene: TRBV12-3/TRBV12-4
d_gene: NA
abundance: few
j_gene: TRBJ1-1
CDR3aa: CASSFPPQGKPEAFF
CDR3nt: TGTGCCAGCAGTTTCCCCCCTCAGGGAAAGCCTGAAGCTTTCTTT

v_gene: TRBV12-3/TRBV12-4
d_gene: NA
abundance: NA
j_gene: TRBJ1-5
CDR3aa: CASSWDPKSNQPQHF
CDR3nt: TGTGCCAGCAGCTGGGACCCGAAGAGCAATCAGCCCCAGCATTTT

v_gene: TRBV10-3
d_gene: TRBD1
abundance: few
j_gene: TRBJ1-1
CDR3aa: CAIRPTGDGTEAFF
CDR3nt: TGTGCCATCAGACCAACAGGGGACGGCACTGAAGCTTTCTTT

v_gene: TRBV4-2
d_gene: NA
abundance: NA
j_gene: TRBJ2-2
CDR3aa: CASSQKGGPENTGELFF
CDR3nt: TGTGCCAGCAGCCAAAAAGGGGGGCCTGAGAACACCGGGGAGCTGTTTTTT

v_gene: TRBV5-6
d_gene: NA
abundance: NA
j_gene: TRBJ1-2
CDR3aa: CASKVSGYGYTF
CDR3nt: TGTGCCAGCAAAGTGTCAGGGTATGGCTACACCTTC

v_gene: TRBV4-2
d_gene: NA
abundance: many
j_gene: TRBJ2-7
CDR3aa: CASSQELRDEQYF
CDR3nt: TGTGCCAGCAGCCAAGAGTTGAGGGACGAGCAGTACTTC

v_gene: TRBV4-2
d_gene: NA
abundance: few
j_gene: TRBJ2-1
CDR3aa: CASSQVVDSYNEQFF
CDR3nt: TGTGCCAGCAGCCAAGTTGTGGATTCCTACAATGAGCAGTTCTTC

v_gene: TRBV7-6
d_gene: NA
abundance: few
j_gene: TRBJ2-1
CDR3aa: CASSHSGLEQFF
CDR3nt: TGTGCCAGCAGCCACTCGGGGCTAGAGCAGTTCTTC

v_gene: TRBV5-4
d_gene: NA
abundance: NA
j_gene: TRBJ2-5
CDR3aa: CASSPNGGRRGNEQYF
CDR3nt: TGTGCCAGCAGCCCCAACGGGGGTCGCCGGGGAAATGAGCAGTACTTC

v_gene: TRBV9
d_gene: TRBD1
abundance: NA
j_gene: TRBJ2-3
CDR3aa: CASSETGGADTQYF
CDR3nt: TGTGCCAGCAGCGAGACAGGGGGGGCAGATACGCAGTATTTT

v_gene: TRBV12-3/TRBV12-4
d_gene: NA
abundance: NA
j_gene: TRBJ2-1
CDR3aa: CASTLLGPYNEQFF
CDR3nt: TGTGCCAGCACCTTACTAGGGCCTTACAATGAGCAGTTCTTC

v_gene: TRBV6-6
d_gene: NA
abundance: many
j_gene: TRBJ1-2
CDR3aa: CASSYSYGYTF
CDR3nt: TGTGCCAGCAGTTACTCCTATGGCTACACCTTC

v_gene: TRBV28
d_gene: NA
abundance: NA
j_gene: TRBJ2-4
CDR3aa: CASSFGETATKNIQYF
CDR3nt: TGTGCCAGCAGTTTCGGGGAAACCGCTACCAAAAACATTCAGTACTTC

v_gene: TRBV5-1
d_gene: NA
abundance: few
j_gene: TRBJ1-1
CDR3aa: CASSLTGGDEAFF
CDR3nt: TGCGCCAGCAGCTTAACGGGTGGAGATGAAGCTTTCTTT

v_gene: TRBV4-3
d_gene: NA
abundance: few
j_gene: TRBJ2-1
CDR3aa: CASSQEGLAYNEQFF
CDR3nt: TGCGCCAGCAGCCAAGAGGGTCTAGCTTACAATGAGCAGTTCTTC

v_gene: TRBV6-5
d_gene: NA
abundance: few
j_gene: TRBJ2-1
CDR3aa: CASSLTGEGRNEQFF
CDR3nt: TGTGCCAGCAGTTTAACAGGGGAGGGTCGCAATGAGCAGTTCTTC

v_gene: TRBV14
d_gene: TRBD2
abundance: NA
j_gene: TRBJ2-4
CDR3aa: CASSQRAGGAKNIQYF
CDR3nt: TGTGCCAGCAGCCAAAGAGCGGGGGGAGCCAAAAACATTCAGTACTTC

v_gene: TRBV9
d_gene: NA
abundance: NA
j_gene: TRBJ2-5
CDR3aa: CASSVSPQETQYF
CDR3nt: TGTGCCAGCAGCGTTTCACCTCAAGAGACCCAGTACTTC